This TCR beta chain is from a study of blood T cell repertoires in COVID-19. Study-wide context: There were acute and convalescent COVID-19 samples, and they came from the United States, Italy and Spain. T cells, B-cell-depleted T cells, or PBMCs supplied cDNA or gDNA.

Trimming took 1 base from V and 4 from J; bases not matched to a gene: 7. Germline V gene sequence: CDR1 SGHTA, CDR2 FQGNSA. This CDR3 is built from 16 residues. In the original processing: Estimated nucleated cell counts came from reference gene primer amplification. Profiled with immunoSEQ multiplex PCR; TCRdb holds only in-frame clones, not every one. The V and J calls and the clone size are those of that table, but D and trimming were determined from the DNA. The repertoire includes about 160,000 clones, about 81% of them detected once, and roughly 10% sits in the top ten. The rearrangement uses TRBV7-2 and TRBJ2-5; 9 nucleotides line up with TRBD1. The TCR comes from a human donor in a cohort sampled during active COVID-19. Sequencing was carried out using peripheral blood. CDR3 nucleotides: TGTGCCAGCAGCTTAGTAGGGACAGGGCCGGGAGAGACCCAGTACTTC. Its protein is CASSLVGTGPGETQYF.